The 4 T cell receptor beta chains in this list originate from one sample, sequenced in a study of blood T cell repertoires in COVID-19. This table comes from immunoSEQ multiplex PCR, and its TCRdb copy is limited to in-frame clones, with some not included. The table has 150,000 to 200,000 clones, about 86% seen once. Sequences were obtained from PBMCs or T cells enriched from blood (not recorded which). These receptors came from a man in his forties or fifties who had recovered from COVID-19.

This sequence joins TRBV28 and TRBJ1-2; 11 nucleotides match TRBD1. The CDR3 extends over 16 amino acids. Trimming took 6 bases from V and 4 from J; bases not matched to a gene: 10. The germline CDR1 and CDR2 sequences are MDHEN and SYDVKM. The CDR3 is CASSMDRGQASYGYTF. The CDR3 DNA follows: TGTGCCAGCAGCATGGACAGGGGGCAAGCATCCTATGGCTACACCTTC.

The chain uses TRBV2 and TRBJ1-2; D call uncertain. Germline V lookup: CDR1 SNHLY, CDR2 FYNNEI. This CDR3 spans 13 amino acids. Trimming shortened V by 3 bases and J by 8 bases, and 13 bases separated the two germline ends. CDR3 sequence: CASSERGREGYTF. The CDR3 nucleotides read TGTGCCAGCAGTGAGCGGGGAAGGGAAGGCTACACCTTC.

This clone was detected once. Compared with germline, one end of the junction differs, possibly owing to a read error. The DNA for the CDR3 is TGTGCCAGCAGTTCCCGTGGGACAGGGGGAATCTTT. Residues: CASSSRGTGGIF. The genes are TRBV27 and TRBJ1-1; 11 bases line up with TRBD1. The CDR3 contains 12 residues. CDR1 is MNHEY, CDR2 SMNVEV, per germline (reference sequence).

This clone is a singleton in its sample. The chain couples TRBV27 to TRBJ1-4, with D tentatively TRBD1 (6 bases). V lost 5 bases and J lost 3, with 16 bases in between. CDR3 length equals 16 residues. Germline V gene data show CDR1 as MNHEY and CDR2 as SMNVEV (reference sequence). The CDR3 DNA reads as TGTGCCAGCAGTGAACAACAGGGACCGGCTAATGAAAAACTGTTTTTT. Its translation: CASSEQQGPANEKLFF.